This TCR beta chain appears in the sequencing data of a study of technical replicates of blood from a few donors. Some clones are missing from TCRdb's copy, which holds only in-frame ones; the method was immunoSEQ multiplex PCR. The profile shows 65,000 to 85,000 clones, 75% to 95% of them singletons. The CDR3 is 14 residues long. The V gene's germline CDR1 is MGHRA and CDR2 YSYEKL. Germline trimming cut 4 bases from V and 3 bases from J; bases unmatched to any gene: 2. The V gene is TRBV4-1, the J gene TRBJ2-1; 8 nucleotides agree with TRBD2. The origin of this receptor is a human donor in good health. Source material: T cells isolated from PBMCs. CDR3 bases: TGCGCCAGCAGCCCGCGGGGGGACTACAATGAGCAGTTCTTC. Translating gives CASSPRGDYNEQFF.